This paragraph covers one TCR beta chain sequence. Assay: immunoSEQ multiplex PCR; the TCRdb copy retains only in-frame clones and omits some. The top ten hold about 1.2% of the sample, which has 250,000 to 400,000 clones, around 90% seen once. This record comes from a study of cytomegalovirus exposure and HLA in healthy donors. The V end was cut by 1 base, the J end by 4 bases, with 16 bases between. Germline CDR1 is MGHRA and CDR2 is YSYEKL. CDR3 length equals 16 residues. The sample comprised PBMCs. The sequence came from a woman aged 25 to 39 in good health and CMV-seropositive. The chain carries TRBV4-1 and TRBJ1-2; D might be TRBD1 (6 bases). For the CDR3, the DNA is TGCGCCAGCAGCCAAGTTCTCGGGGGGCGATTCTATGGCTACACCTTC. It is translated as CASSQVLGGRFYGYTF.